This T cell receptor (beta chain) comes out of a study of blood T cell repertoires in COVID-19. Study details: Italy, Spain and the United States were the sources of the convalescent and acute COVID-19 samples. Sources were T cells, B-cell-depleted T cells, or PBMCs; the material itself was cDNA or gDNA.

The CDR3 is 12 amino acids. The V gene's germline CDR1 is LNHDA and CDR2 SQIVND (reference sequence). A remark on this clone: At one boundary the junction diverges from the germline segment, which might be a read error.

Per the original data handling: Amplified reference gene primers provided the basis for estimating nucleated cell counts. The method was immunoSEQ multiplex PCR; TCRdb's version includes in-frame clones alone and lacks a portion of them. That table gives V, J and clone size, and the DNA gave D and trimming. This sample has some 100,000 clones, with roughly 80% found just once. Sample: peripheral blood. The chain uses TRBV19 and TRBJ1-1; D might be TRBD1 (5 bases). This sequence originates from a middle-aged man with active or convalescent COVID-19. CDR3 residues: CASSIQDTEAFF. Here the CDR3 DNA reads TGTGCCAGTAGTATTCAGGACACAGAAGCTTTCTTT.